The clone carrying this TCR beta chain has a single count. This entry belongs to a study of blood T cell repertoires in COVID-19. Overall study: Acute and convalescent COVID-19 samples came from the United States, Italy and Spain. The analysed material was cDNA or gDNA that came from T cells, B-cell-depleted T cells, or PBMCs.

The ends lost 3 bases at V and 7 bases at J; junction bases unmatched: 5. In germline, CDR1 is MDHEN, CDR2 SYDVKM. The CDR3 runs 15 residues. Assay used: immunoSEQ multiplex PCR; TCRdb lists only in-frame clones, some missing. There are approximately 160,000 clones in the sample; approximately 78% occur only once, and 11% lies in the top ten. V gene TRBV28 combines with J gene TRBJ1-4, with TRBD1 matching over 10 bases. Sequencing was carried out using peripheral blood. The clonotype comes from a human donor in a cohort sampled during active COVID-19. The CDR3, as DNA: TGTGCCAGCAGTTTTGGGACAGGGGTAGGTGAAAAACTGTTTTTT. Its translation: CASSFGTGVGEKLFF.